A few counts support the clone carrying this T cell receptor beta chain. Its cognate antigen is unknown. Primers: 60 Vbeta forward and 13 Jbeta reverse. Authors' processing steps: There were around 78 million unique TCR beta chains by a later count, and about 11 million of them were shared. Here immunoSEQ multiplex PCR was the method, and the copy in TCRdb shows in-frame clones only, minus some. V and J calls and clone size follow that table, whereas D and trimming were derived from the DNA. The sample shows 130,000 or so clones, 8.5% of them seen only once. CDR1 and CDR2 (germline): LGHNA, YSLEER. V lost 0 bases to trimming and J lost 2 bases; unmatched junction nucleotides: 9. This CDR3 spans 18 amino acids. The data are from a study of cytomegalovirus exposure and HLA in healthy donors. General observations from the study: Association of a missense DCLRE1C variant with TCR beta V- and J-gene trimming was reported in a later analysis. An analysis done earlier found most TCR beta V segments productive about 87% or about 30% of the time. Later on, an analysis showed TCR association rates differing by HLA locus, with DRB1 the most and HLA-C the fewest.

The sequence was collected from a man aged 35 to 55 in good health and CMV-seronegative. V gene TRBV4-3 combines with J gene TRBJ2-3, with TRBD2 identical over 9 bases. Sequencing input: PBMCs. This chain's CDR3 is CASSQEGTAGGPTDTQYF. In nucleotides, the CDR3 is TGCGCCAGCAGCCAAGAGGGTACAGCGGGGGGCCCCACAGATACGCAGTATTTT.